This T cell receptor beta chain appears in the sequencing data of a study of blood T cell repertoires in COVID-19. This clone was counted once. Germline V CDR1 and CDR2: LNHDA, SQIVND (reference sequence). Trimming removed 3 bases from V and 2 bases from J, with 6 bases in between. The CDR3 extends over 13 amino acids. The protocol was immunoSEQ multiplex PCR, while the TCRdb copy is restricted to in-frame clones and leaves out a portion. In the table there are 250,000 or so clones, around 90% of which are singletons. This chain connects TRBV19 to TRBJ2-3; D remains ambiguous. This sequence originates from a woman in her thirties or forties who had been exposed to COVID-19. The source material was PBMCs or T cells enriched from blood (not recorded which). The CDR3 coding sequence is TGTGCCAGTAGTATCCAGGCCACAGATACGCAGTATTTT. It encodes CASSIQATDTQYF.